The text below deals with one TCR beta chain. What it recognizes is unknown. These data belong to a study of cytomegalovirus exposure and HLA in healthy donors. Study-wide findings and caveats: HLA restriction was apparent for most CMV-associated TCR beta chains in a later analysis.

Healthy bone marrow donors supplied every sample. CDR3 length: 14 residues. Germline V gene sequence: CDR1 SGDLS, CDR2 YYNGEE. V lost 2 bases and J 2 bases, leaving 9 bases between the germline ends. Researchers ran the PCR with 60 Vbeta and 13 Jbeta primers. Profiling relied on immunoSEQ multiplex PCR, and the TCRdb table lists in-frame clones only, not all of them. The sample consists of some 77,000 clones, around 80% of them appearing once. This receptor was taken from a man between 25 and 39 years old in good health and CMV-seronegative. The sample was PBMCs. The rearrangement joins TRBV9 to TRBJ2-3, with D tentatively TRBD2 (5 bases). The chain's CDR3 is CASSVERDTDTQYF. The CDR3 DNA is TGTGCCAGCAGCGTCGAGAGGGACACAGATACGCAGTATTTT.